The 17 T cell receptor beta chains given below trace back to one sample, sequenced in a study of cytomegalovirus exposure and HLA in healthy donors. Both 60 Vbeta primers and 13 Jbeta primers went into the PCR. Measured with immunoSEQ multiplex PCR; TCRdb has only the in-frame clones, and not every one. Of about 110,000 clones in the sample, around 79% were seen once. Sequencing was carried out using PBMCs. All receptors come from a man between 60 and 75 years old in good health and CMV-seronegative.

The rearrangement links TRBV18 to TRBJ1-6; tentatively, D is TRBD1 (6 bases). Germline loops: CDR1 KGHSH, CDR2 LQKENI. There are 13 residues in the CDR3. V was pared by 6 bases and J by 10 bases, with 13 bases between. For the CDR3, the DNA is TGTGCCAGCTCGCTCGAACAGGGATCACCCCTCCACTTT. Translating gives CASSLEQGSPLHF.

This clone was seen more than once but under ten times. CDR3 DNA sequence: TGTGCCAGTAGTATAGATACGGCAGGGCTGAAGCTGTTTTTT. Its translation: CASSIDTAGLKLFF. The chain joins TRBV19 to TRBJ1-4; perhaps TRBD1 as D (5 bases). Per the germline V gene, CDR1 is LNHDA and CDR2 is SQIVND (reference sequence). Trimming took off 0 bases at V and 14 bases at J, with 16 bases between the two ends. This CDR3 spans 14 amino acids.

The chain joins TRBV18 to TRBJ2-7, with 7 positions matching TRBD1. After removal of 3 bases from V and 2 bases from J, the junction contained 1 base not matched to a gene. The CDR3 runs 13 residues. Germline values: CDR1 KGHSH, CDR2 LQKENI. The CDR3 loop is CASSPGQTYEQYV. Here the CDR3 DNA reads TGTGCCAGCTCACCGGGACAGACCTACGAGCAGTACGTC.

The chain joins TRBV6-1 to TRBJ2-1; TRBD2 agrees at 15 bases. The V gene's germline CDR1 is MNHNS and CDR2 SASEGT. V lost 8 bases and J lost 5; bases outside the gene matches: 1. The CDR3 loop spans 14 amino acids. DNA for the CDR3: TGTGCCAGCGGGACTAGCGGGGGGAACAATGAGCAGTTCTTC. Translated, it gives CASGTSGGNNEQFF.

The chain links TRBV11-1 to TRBJ2-3; tentatively, D is TRBD1 (5 bases). Deletions cut 1 base from V and 1 base from J, with 15 bases between. Germline V gene data show CDR1 as SGHAT and CDR2 as FQDESV (reference sequence). The CDR3 contains 17 residues. The chain's CDR3 is CASSLEPQPRGTDTQYF. DNA for the CDR3: TGTGCCAGCAGCTTAGAGCCCCAACCCAGGGGCACAGATACGCAGTATTTT.

The chain has TRBV7-2 and TRBJ1-3, with D perhaps TRBD1 (5 bases). The CDR3 totals 17 residues. Germline V gene lookup returns CDR1 SGHTA and CDR2 FQGNSA. V lost 5 bases to trimming and J lost 0 bases, with 17 bases between them. This CDR3 reads CASSLQGSGGSGNTIYF. DNA for the CDR3: TGTGCCAGCAGCCTTCAGGGTTCGGGAGGCTCTGGAAACACCATATATTTT. The full variable domain, completed using reference TRBV7-2 and TRBJ1-3, is GAGVSQSPSNKVTEKGKDVELRCDPISGHTALYWYRQSLGQGLEFLIYFQGNSAPDKSGLPSDRFSAERTGGSVSTLTIQRTQQEDSAVYLCASSLQGSGGSGNTIYFGEGSWLTVV.

This rearrangement joins TRBV18 to TRBJ1-1; the match to TRBD1 covers 7 bases. The germline gives CDR1 KGHSH, CDR2 LQKENI. J gave up 6 bases and V 3 bases, and 7 bases lay outside the gene matches. The CDR3 is made up of 14 amino acids. In nucleotides, the CDR3 is TGTGCCAGCTCACCGACAGGGAATGACCCTGAAGCTTTCTTT. The encoded protein is CASSPTGNDPEAFF.

This clone has more than one count but fewer than ten. The J gene is TRBJ1-1, the V gene TRBV28; D remains ambiguous. V lost 6 bases and J 1 base, leaving 9 bases between the germline ends. Germline CDR1 is MDHEN and CDR2 is SYDVKM. The CDR3 loop spans 13 amino acids. As DNA, the CDR3 is TGTGCCAGCAGCCACCCGGGGAACACTGAAGCTTTCTTT. Amino acids: CASSHPGNTEAFF.

The V and J genes are TRBV5-4 and TRBJ2-5, with 10 positions matching TRBD1. The J call may be mistaken, given a closer DNA end match to TRBJ2-7. The CDR3 spans 14 residues. Germline V gene data show CDR1 as SGHNT and CDR2 as YYREEE (reference sequence). CDR3 in amino acids: CASSLRQGAYEQYF. CDR3 DNA: TGTGCCAGCAGCTTGAGACAGGGGGCGTACGAGCAGTACTTC.

The chain joins TRBV29-1 to TRBJ2-1; the D gene is possibly TRBD1 (6 bases). This CDR3 is built from 12 residues. V was pared by 4 bases and J by 7 bases, with 11 bases between. Germline V lookup: CDR1 SQVTM, CDR2 ANQGSEA. The CDR3 DNA is TGCAGCGTTGGTCAGGGGTGGAATGAGCAGTTCTTC. Translating it yields CSVGQGWNEQFF.

The gene calls are TRBV2 and TRBJ2-2, with D unclear. The CDR3 contains 14 residues. Trimming removed 6 bases from V and 0 bases from J, with 8 bases in between. Germline V CDR1 and CDR2: SNHLY, FYNNEI. The CDR3 spells CASRKLPNTGELFF. In DNA, the CDR3 is TGTGCCAGCAGGAAGCTTCCGAACACCGGGGAGCTGTTTTTT.

J is TRBJ1-2 and V is TRBV6-5; D perhaps matches TRBD1 (6 bases). Germline V gene data show CDR1 as MNHEY and CDR2 as SVGAGI. Trimming pared 4 bases from V and 4 bases from J, leaving 19 bases between. The CDR3 length is 16 residues. This CDR3 is CASSSGQTDGFYGYTF. In nucleotides, the CDR3 is TGTGCCAGCAGTTCCGGACAGACAGATGGCTTCTATGGCTACACCTTC.

The J gene is TRBJ1-1, the V gene TRBV14; D may be TRBD1 (6 bases). V dropped 4 bases and J dropped 1 base, with 13 bases sitting between them. This CDR3 is 15 amino acids long. The germline V gene has CDR1 SGHDN and CDR2 FVKESK. CDR3 amino acids: CASSPAGTRNTEAFF. DNA for the CDR3: TGTGCCAGCAGCCCGGCCGGGACAAGGAACACTGAAGCTTTCTTT.

This chain links TRBV18 with TRBJ2-1; 8 bases are shared with TRBD1. CDR1 and CDR2 from the germline V gene are KGHSH and LQKENI. After removal of 9 bases from V and 2 bases from J, the junction contained 12 bases not matched to a gene. The CDR3 runs 16 residues. CDR3 loop: CASFEIGTGPYNEQFF. CDR3 DNA sequence: TGTGCCAGTTTTGAGATCGGGACAGGCCCCTACAATGAGCAGTTCTTC.

The sample holds a few counts of this clone. V gene TRBV2 combines with J gene TRBJ2-1; TRBD1 matches at 8 bases. This CDR3 comprises 14 residues. Looked up from germline, CDR1 is SNHLY and CDR2 is FYNNEI. V dropped 7 bases and J dropped 6; count of bases not matched to a gene: 8. CDR3 amino acids: CASIRQGAINEQFF. For the CDR3, the DNA is TGTGCCAGCATACGGCAGGGGGCAATCAATGAGCAGTTCTTC.

The chain combines TRBV2 with TRBJ2-1; TRBD2 matches at 8 bases. Germline V CDR1 and CDR2: SNHLY, FYNNEI. This CDR3 is 12 amino acids long. V lost 7 bases to trimming and J lost 8 bases; unmatched junction nucleotides: 4. The CDR3 protein is CASKGLVYEQFF. The CDR3 DNA reads as TGTGCCAGCAAGGGACTAGTCTATGAGCAGTTCTTC.

This rearrangement joins TRBV2 to TRBJ2-7; perhaps TRBD1 as D (5 bases). The CDR3 is 12 amino acids. Germline-derived CDR1 and CDR2 are SNHLY and FYNNEI. Trimming removed 5 bases at V and 5 bases at J, with 10 bases between. CDR3 sequence reads: CASSQGTHEQYV. CDR3 coding DNA: TGTGCCAGCAGTCAGGGCACCCACGAGCAGTACGTC.